This TCR beta chain came from a study of neurological immune-mediated disorders. From the 5' RACE reads, TCRdb called clonotypes with MiXCR, one entry per CDR3 protein. In the table there are around 21,000 distinct CDR3 sequences, roughly 7.5% of which are singletons. The CDR3 sequence is 14 residues long. V was clipped by 0 bases and J by 7 bases, with 12 bases between them. Germline V gene lookup returns CDR1 MGHRA and CDR2 YSYEKL. In this sample, this clonotype turned up once. A much more abundant neighbour one base away suggests this may be a read error. Source material: CD8+ T cells from blood. The sequence derives from a woman in her twenties or thirties with HTLV-1-associated myelopathy (HAM/TSP). The chain joins TRBV4-1 to TRBJ1-1; perhaps TRBD1 as D (5 bases). The CDR3 sequence: CASSQDRDYDEAFF. The DNA of the CDR3 is TGCGCCAGCAGCCAAGATAGGGACTACGATGAAGCTTTCTTT.